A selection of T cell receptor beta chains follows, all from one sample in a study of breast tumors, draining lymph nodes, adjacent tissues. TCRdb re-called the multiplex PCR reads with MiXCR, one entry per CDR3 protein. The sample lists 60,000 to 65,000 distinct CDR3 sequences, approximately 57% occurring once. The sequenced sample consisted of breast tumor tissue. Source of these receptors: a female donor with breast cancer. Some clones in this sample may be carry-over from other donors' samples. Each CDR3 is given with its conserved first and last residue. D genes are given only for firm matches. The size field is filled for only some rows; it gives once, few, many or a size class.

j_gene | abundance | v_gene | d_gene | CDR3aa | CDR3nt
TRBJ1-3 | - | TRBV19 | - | CASTRSGTNTIYF | TGTGCCAGCACCCGATCCGGGACAAACACCATATATTTT
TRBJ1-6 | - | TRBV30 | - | CARSGQEGPPLHF | TGTGCCCGGAGTGGGCAGGAGGGCCCACCCCTCCACTTT
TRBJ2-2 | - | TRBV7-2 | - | CASSLFAGRNTGELFF | TGTGCCAGCAGCTTATTCGCGGGACGGAACACCGGGGAGCTGTTTTTT
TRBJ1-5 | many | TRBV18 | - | CASSTNRGDQPQHF | TGTGCCAGCTCGACGAACCGAGGCGATCAGCCCCAGCATTTT
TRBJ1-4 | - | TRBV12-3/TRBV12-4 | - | CASRHFNEKLFF | TGTGCCAGCAGACACTTTAATGAAAAACTGTTTTTT
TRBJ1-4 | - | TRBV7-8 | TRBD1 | CASSRTGGTNEKLFF | TGTGCCAGCAGCCGGACAGGGGGCACTAATGAAAAACTGTTTTTT
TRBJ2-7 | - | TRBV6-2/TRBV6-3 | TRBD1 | CASSHTGANYEQYF | TGTGCCAGCAGTCATACAGGGGCCAACTACGAGCAGTACTTC
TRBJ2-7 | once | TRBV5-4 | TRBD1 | CASSSPGTGAYEQYF | TGTGCCAGCAGCTCCCCCGGGACAGGGGCCTACGAGCAGTACTTC
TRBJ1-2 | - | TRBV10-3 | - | CAISESQGYGYTF | TGTGCCATCAGTGAGTCTCAGGGGTATGGCTACACCTTC
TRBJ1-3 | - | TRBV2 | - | CASSVGTGGPDTQYFGPGTIYF | -
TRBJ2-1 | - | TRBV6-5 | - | CASRRTWNYEQFF | TGTGCCAGCAGGCGAACCTGGAACTATGAGCAGTTCTTC
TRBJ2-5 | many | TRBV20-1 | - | CSAETGRETQYF | TGCAGTGCGGAGACAGGGAGGGAGACCCAGTACTTC
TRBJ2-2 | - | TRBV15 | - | CATSVSGANTGELFF | TGTGCCACGTCGGTTAGCGGTGCGAACACCGGGGAGCTGTTTTTT
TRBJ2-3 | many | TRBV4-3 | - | CASSQRVRDSREDTQYF | TGCGCCAGCAGCCAAAGAGTCCGGGACTCCCGGGAAGATACGCAGTATTTT
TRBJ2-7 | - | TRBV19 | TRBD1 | CASSIVETGIHEQYF | TGTGCCAGTAGTATAGTTGAGACAGGGATCCACGAGCAGTACTTC
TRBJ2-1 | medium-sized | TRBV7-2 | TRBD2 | CASSLASGSNEQFF | TGTGCCAGCAGCTTAGCTAGCGGGAGTAATGAGCAGTTCTTC
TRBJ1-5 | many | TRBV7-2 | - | CASSLAGGNNQPQHF | TGTGCCAGCAGCTTAGCTGGGGGGAACAATCAGCCCCAGCATTTT
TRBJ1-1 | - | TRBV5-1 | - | CASSLAGGGTEAFF | TGCGCCAGCAGCTTGGCCGGGGGGGGCACTGAAGCTTTCTTT
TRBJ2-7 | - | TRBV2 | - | CASSARATGSYEQYF | TGTGCCAGCAGTGCTAGAGCAACCGGGTCCTACGAGCAGTACTTC
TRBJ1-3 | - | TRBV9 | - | CAGSAGWRSSGNTIYF | TGTGCCGGCAGCGCGGGTTGGAGATCCTCTGGAAACACCATATATTTT
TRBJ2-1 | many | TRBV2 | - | CASSELGFEQFF | TGTGCCAGCAGTGAATTGGGGTTTGAGCAGTTCTTC
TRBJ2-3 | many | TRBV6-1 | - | CASSEFYRVSGTDTQYF | TGTGCCAGCAGTGAATTTTACAGGGTGAGCGGCACAGATACGCAGTATTTT
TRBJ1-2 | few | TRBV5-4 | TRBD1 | CASSLGQGRYGYTF | TGTGCCAGCAGCTTGGGACAGGGTCGCTATGGCTACACCTTC
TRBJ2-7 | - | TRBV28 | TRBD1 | CASSLGQGASEQYF | TGTGCCAGCAGTTTAGGACAGGGGGCGAGTGAGCAGTACTTC
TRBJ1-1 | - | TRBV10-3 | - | CASSYSAIRENTEAFF | TGTGCCAGCAGTTACTCTGCGATCAGAGAGAACACTGAAGCTTTCTTT
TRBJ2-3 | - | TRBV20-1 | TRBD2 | CSARWLGTSGGGDTQYF | TGCAGTGCTCGCTGGCTGGGGACTAGCGGGGGGGGAGATACGCAGTATTTT
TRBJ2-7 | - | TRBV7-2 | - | CASSLVGQSYEQYF | TGTGCCAGCAGCTTAGTTGGACAGTCCTACGAGCAGTACTTC
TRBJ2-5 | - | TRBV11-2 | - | CASRMAGIFQETQYF | TGTGCCAGCAGAATGGCAGGGATTTTTCAAGAGACCCAGTACTTC
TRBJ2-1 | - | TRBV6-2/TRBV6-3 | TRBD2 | CASSLGTSGRAGGDEQFF | TGTGCCAGCAGTCTGGGGACTAGCGGGAGGGCCGGGGGGGATGAGCAGTTCTTC
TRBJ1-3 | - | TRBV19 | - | CASNERAGNTIYF | TGTGCCAGTAACGAACGAGCTGGAAACACCATATATTTT
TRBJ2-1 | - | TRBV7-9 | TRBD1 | CASSLHGGTGIYNERFF | TGTGCCAGCAGCCTCCACGGGGGGACAGGGATCTACAATGAGCGGTTCTTC
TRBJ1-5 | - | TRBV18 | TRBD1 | CASSPSTGVHEQPQHF | TGTGCCAGCTCACCGTCGACAGGGGTTCACGAGCAGCCCCAGCATTTT
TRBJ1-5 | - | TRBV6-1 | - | CASAREQGNQPQHF | TGTGCCAGCGCCCGAGAGCAGGGCAATCAGCCCCAGCATTTT
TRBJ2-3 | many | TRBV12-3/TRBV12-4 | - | CASSFGHTDTQYF | TGTGCCAGCAGTTTCGGACACACAGATACGCAGTATTTT
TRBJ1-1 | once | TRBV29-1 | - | CSVEQNTEAFF | TGCAGCGTTGAACAGAACACTGAAGCTTTCTTT
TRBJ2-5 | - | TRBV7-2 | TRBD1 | CASSPSGQVLETQYF | TGTGCCAGCAGCCCCTCGGGACAGGTTCTAGAGACCCAGTACTTC
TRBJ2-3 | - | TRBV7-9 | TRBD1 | CASSPTGNLLDTQYF | TGTGCCAGCAGCCCGACAGGGAACCTATTGGATACGCAGTATTTT
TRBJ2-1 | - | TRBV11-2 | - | CASSLGRGLYNEQFF | TGTGCCAGCAGCTTAGGCAGGGGTCTGTACAATGAGCAGTTCTTC
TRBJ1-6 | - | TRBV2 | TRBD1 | CASSLDRDSPLHF | TGTGCCAGCAGTTTAGACAGGGACTCACCCCTCCACTTT
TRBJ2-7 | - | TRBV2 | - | CASSVGAGIGTYEQYF | TGTGCCAGCAGCGTAGGGGCGGGAATAGGGACGTACGAGCAGTACTTC
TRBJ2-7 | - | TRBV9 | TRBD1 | CASSVDTGGNELSF | TGTGCCAGCAGCGTAGACACAGGGGGCAACGAGCTGTCCTTC
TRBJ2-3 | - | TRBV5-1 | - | CASSLGGRSTDTQYF | TGCGCCAGCAGCTTGGGAGGGAGAAGCACAGATACGCAGTATTTT
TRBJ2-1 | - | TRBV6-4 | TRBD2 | CASQLSGGPGNERFF | TGTGCCAGCCAACTATCGGGAGGGCCGGGGAATGAGCGGTTCTTC
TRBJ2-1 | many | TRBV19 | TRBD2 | CASSISWGGGKNEQFF | TGTGCCAGTAGTATATCGTGGGGGGGAGGGAAGAATGAGCAGTTCTTC
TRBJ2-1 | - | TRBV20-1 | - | CSAVSGDSYNEQFF | TGCAGTGCCGTTAGCGGAGACTCCTACAATGAGCAGTTCTTC
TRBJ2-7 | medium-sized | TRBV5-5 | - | CASSLVLQGASYEQYF | TGTGCCAGCAGTTTAGTCCTGCAGGGAGCGTCCTACGAGCAGTACTTC
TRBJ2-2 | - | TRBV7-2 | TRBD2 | CASRRDYNTGELFF | TGTGCCAGCAGACGGGACTACAACACCGGGGAGCTGTTTTTT
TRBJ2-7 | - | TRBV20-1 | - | CSARVAAPPGSYEQYF | TGCAGTGCTAGAGTGGCGGCACCCCCGGGCAGCTACGAGCAGTACTTC
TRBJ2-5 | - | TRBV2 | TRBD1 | CASSSQGAGTGRGSQYF | TGTGCCAGCAGCTCCCAGGGGGCCGGGACAGGGAGGGGGTCCCAGTACTTC
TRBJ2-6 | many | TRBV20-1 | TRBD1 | CSAAGTEGSGANVLTF | TGCAGTGCAGCCGGGACAGAGGGCTCTGGGGCCAACGTCCTGACTTTC
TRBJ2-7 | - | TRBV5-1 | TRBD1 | CASSLGTGLRREQYF | TGCGCCAGCAGCTTGGGGACAGGACTGAGGCGCGAGCAGTACTTC
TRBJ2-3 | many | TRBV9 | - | CASSVGGDGGTQYF | TGTGCCAGCAGCGTAGGGGGCGACGGCGGGACGCAGTATTTT
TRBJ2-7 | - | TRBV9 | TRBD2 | CASSVSGRHHEQSF | TGTGCCAGCAGCGTTAGCGGGAGGCACCACGAGCAGTCCTTC
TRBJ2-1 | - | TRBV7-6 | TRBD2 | CASDSGRAGEQFF | TGTGCCAGCGATAGCGGGAGGGCGGGTGAGCAGTTCTTC
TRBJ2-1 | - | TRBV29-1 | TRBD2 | CSVVYYLAGDEQFF | TGCAGCGTTGTTTACTACTTAGCGGGTGACGAGCAGTTCTTC
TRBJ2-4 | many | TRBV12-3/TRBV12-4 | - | CASSEQGQGKNIQYF | TGTGCCAGCAGTGAACAGGGTCAGGGGAAAAACATTCAGTACTTC
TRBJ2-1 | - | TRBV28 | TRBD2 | CASSPSRTSGNYNEQFF | TGTGCCAGCAGCCCGAGCCGGACTAGCGGGAACTACAATGAGCAGTTCTTC